The rows below give T cell receptor beta chains drawn from one sample of a study of blood T cell repertoires in COVID-19. TCRdb's copy holds only in-frame clones and misses some; the assay was immunoSEQ multiplex PCR. The profile covers some 180,000 clones, with 75% to 90% appearing a single time and about 6.3% taken by the ten largest. The sample consisted of PBMCs or T cells enriched from blood (not recorded which). The receptors were gathered from a man aged 35 to 55 who had recovered from COVID-19. Both conserved end residues are trimmed from each CDR3.

j_call	v_call	cdr3_aa
TRBJ2-1	TRBV7-8	ASSPSRFSSYNEQF
TRBJ2-1	TRBV24-1	ATSESGENEQF
TRBJ1-1	TRBV18	ASSPQMGLAEAF
TRBJ1-6	TRBV2	ASRERTGGESPLH
TRBJ1-5	TRBV24-1	ATGQGGNQPQH
TRBJ1-1	TRBV3-1/TRBV3-2	ASSQVGKRSAEAF
TRBJ1-5	TRBV6-2/TRBV6-3	ASSYQNSYQPQH
TRBJ1-1	TRBV10-3	AISGGALNTEAF
TRBJ1-1	TRBV28	ASSPQGEGTEAF
TRBJ2-5	TRBV3-1/TRBV3-2	ASSPAGIQETQY
TRBJ2-1	TRBV11-2	ATSPTGPYNEQF
TRBJ1-2	TRBV4-1	ASSQESRDNYGYT
TRBJ1-2	TRBV20-1	SASPGLPNYGYT
TRBJ2-2	TRBV27	ASSLQVNTGELF
TRBJ1-1	TRBV2	ASSEVPGRGAF
TRBJ1-2	TRBV2	ASQGGPGHGYT
TRBJ2-6	TRBV2	ASSRPRGGTGANVLT
TRBJ1-1	TRBV7-9	ASSFDRVMNTEAF
TRBJ1-1	TRBV19	ASSNRVAEAF
TRBJ2-7	TRBV6-6	ASSQSRGSEQY
TRBJ1-5	TRBV18	ASSVYTRHEDQPQH
TRBJ1-1	TRBV11-2	ASSSQGWTEAF
TRBJ2-7	TRBV12-3/TRBV12-4	ASSLTGYEQY
TRBJ1-2	TRBV30	ARDSAGPYGYT
TRBJ1-5	TRBV5-4	ASSLDAGPNQPQH
TRBJ1-6	TRBV28	ASSPRDPGFSLH
TRBJ2-2	TRBV4-2	ASSGDRANTGELF
TRBJ1-1	TRBV11-1	ASSRRRGDGSEAF
TRBJ2-6	TRBV9	ASRGQYSGANVLT
TRBJ2-5	TRBV2	ASSDAVGTGIRTQY
TRBJ2-3	TRBV21-1	ASSYGFADTQY
TRBJ1-2	TRBV28	ASSTPTGGAGGYT
TRBJ2-7	TRBV7-2	ASSPRGGRFYEQY
TRBJ2-2	TRBV7-9	ASTSHRDNTGELF
TRBJ1-5	TRBV3-1/TRBV3-2	ASSQGGKTGQPQH
TRBJ1-2	TRBV5-1	ASSLVGTNRLYGYT
TRBJ2-1	TRBV5-6	ASSPTSGAIDEQF
TRBJ1-5	TRBV2	ASSALGNLNQPQH
TRBJ1-5	TRBV6-1	ASSEAGGTLHNQPQH
TRBJ1-4	TRBV7-9	ASSSSGGEKLF
TRBJ2-4	TRBV6-1	ASSETDRGGIQY
TRBJ1-3	TRBV3-1/TRBV3-2	ASSQDSGTGGNTIY
TRBJ1-1	TRBV16	ASRLHRESPEAF
TRBJ1-2	TRBV12-3/TRBV12-4	ASSSRGYYGYT
TRBJ1-2	TRBV11-3	ASSLDRDRVDGYT
TRBJ1-6	TRBV2	ASISRSSYNSPLH